This T cell receptor (beta chain) was recovered during a study of cytomegalovirus exposure and HLA in healthy donors. Study observations and caveats: Upon later analysis, TCR association rates were observed to vary by HLA locus, being highest for DRB1 and lowest for HLA-C.

On this clone: As yet, its antigen is unknown.

Germline CDR1 and CDR2: GTSNPN and SVGIG (reference sequence). V trimming: 3 bases; J trimming: 9 bases; junction bases outside the gene matches: 12. This CDR3 has 14 amino acids. Primers: 60 Vbeta forward and 13 Jbeta reverse. Methods used by the authors: A follow-up analysis tallied around 80 million unique TCR beta chains, roughly 10 million shared. TCRdb's table, derived via immunoSEQ multiplex PCR, lists solely in-frame clones and lacks some. That table furnishes V, J and clone size, whereas the DNA furnished D and trimming. The table has approximately 160,000 clones, 65% to 85% seen once; the top ten hold around 1.3%. Healthy bone marrow donors formed the donor group. Donors sampled were nominally healthy, though unrecorded immune exposures were likely.

The TCR originated in a man in his fifties or sixties in good health and CMV-seropositive. This chain joins TRBV30 and TRBJ2-7; TRBD2 matches at 9 bases. The sample consisted of PBMCs. Written as DNA, the CDR3 is TGTGCCTGGAGCCCCGGGACTAGCTTTTATCTGCAGTACTTC. Protein product: CAWSPGTSFYLQYF.